The 22 T cell receptor beta chains given below trace back to one sample, sequenced in a study of blood T cell repertoires in COVID-19. Assay: immunoSEQ multiplex PCR; the TCRdb copy retains only in-frame clones and omits some. Of a few hundred thousand clones listed, roughly 88% are singletons. The sequencing input was PBMCs or T cells enriched from blood (not recorded which). The receptor set was obtained from a woman under 30 who had been exposed to COVID-19.

The rearrangement links TRBV14 to TRBJ2-7; D not resolved. The V end was cut by 6 bases, the J end by 9 bases, with 15 bases between. The CDR3 has 12 residues. Germline V gene lookup returns CDR1 SGHDN and CDR2 FVKESK. The CDR3 here is CASSRYITGQYF. The CDR3 nucleotides read TGTGCCAGCAGTCGATATATAACTGGGCAGTACTTC.

The chain uses TRBV2 and TRBJ2-4, with TRBD1 matching over 10 bases. The CDR3 sequence is 14 residues long. Germline assignment: CDR1 SNHLY and CDR2 FYNNEI. The J segment lost 9 bases and the V segment lost 4 bases, leaving 6 bases of the junction unmatched. This CDR3 reads CASSGQGANIIQYF. CDR3 sequence (DNA): TGTGCCAGCAGTGGACAGGGGGCGAATATCATTCAGTACTTC.

The chain combines TRBV18 with TRBJ1-2, with D perhaps matching TRBD1 (6 bases). The CDR3 runs to 16 residues. The V end was cut by 4 bases, the J end by 5 bases, with 20 bases between. Looked up from germline, CDR1 is KGHSH and CDR2 is LQKENI. The CDR3 nucleotides are TGTGCCAGCTCACTCTACACAGGGCTAATAGGATATGGCTACACCTTC. This encodes CASSLYTGLIGYGYTF.

This sequence joins TRBV10-2 and TRBJ2-1, with D possibly being TRBD2 (6 bases). Trimming took off 8 bases at V and 4 bases at J, with 9 bases between the two ends. The CDR3 consists of 12 residues. The germline gives CDR1 WSHSY, CDR2 SAAADI. The CDR3 nucleotides read TGCGCCAGCGGGGGGTTTTACAATGAGCAGTTCTTC. Translation gives CASGGFYNEQFF.

V gene TRBV7-8 combines with J gene TRBJ2-7; D is possibly TRBD2 (6 bases). Trimming pared 0 bases from V and 6 bases from J, leaving 9 bases between. CDR3 length: 13 amino acids. The germline V gene has CDR1 SGHVS and CDR2 FQNEAQ. The CDR3 region is CASSLAGGSEQYF. The DNA for the CDR3 is TGTGCCAGCAGCTTAGCGGGGGGTAGCGAGCAGTACTTC.

The chain employs TRBV7-3 and TRBJ2-1; D perhaps matches TRBD2 (6 bases). From germline, CDR1 is SGHTA and CDR2 FQGTGA. The CDR3 contains 18 residues. The V and J ends lost 4 bases and 0 bases respectively, with 19 bases between them. The CDR3 DNA sequence: TGTGCCAGCAGCTACGCGGGGACCCACGGGGGCTCCTACAATGAGCAGTTCTTC. It codes for CASSYAGTHGGSYNEQFF.

The chain has TRBV4-1 and TRBJ1-5; weak D call: TRBD1 (6 bases). This CDR3 spans 17 amino acids. From germline, CDR1 is MGHRA and CDR2 YSYEKL. V shed 5 bases and J shed 0 bases, with 17 bases lying between them. The CDR3 DNA sequence: TGCGCCAGCAGCGCCCTGACAGGTCCTTTTAGCAATCAGCCCCAGCATTTT. Protein product: CASSALTGPFSNQPQHF.

This chain connects TRBV28 to TRBJ1-4, with 8 nucleotides matching TRBD1. The germline gives CDR1 MDHEN, CDR2 SYDVKM. Unmatched junction bases numbered 14, after V lost 11 bases and J lost 0 bases. The CDR3 runs 17 residues. The CDR3 loop is CASGAPWTGTTNEKLFF. DNA of the CDR3: TGTGCCTCTGGGGCACCTTGGACAGGGACAACTAATGAAAAACTGTTTTTT.

V and J are TRBV19 and TRBJ1-5, with 9 bases that match TRBD1. CDR1 is LNHDA and CDR2 is SQIVND in the germline V gene (reference sequence). This CDR3 is built from 16 residues. Unmatched junction bases numbered 6, after V lost 6 bases and J lost 0 bases. CDR3 sequence (DNA): TGTGCCAGTAGGCCCCAGGACAGGGGTAGCAATCAGCCCCAGCATTTT. Protein: CASRPQDRGSNQPQHF.

This sequence joins TRBV5-1 and TRBJ1-1, with 9 positions matching TRBD1. The germline gives CDR1 SGHRS, CDR2 YFSETQ. This CDR3 has 14 amino acids. V lost 4 bases, J lost 5 bases, and 6 bases stayed unmatched. The CDR3 DNA follows: TGCGCCAGCAGCCCTGGACAGGGGTGGACTGAAGCTTTCTTT. Amino acids: CASSPGQGWTEAFF.

This clone was seen a single time. The rearrangement uses TRBV30 and TRBJ1-1; a weak D match, TRBD1 (5 bases). The CDR3 sequence is 11 residues long. Per the germline V gene, CDR1 is GTSNPN and CDR2 is SVGIG (reference sequence). V was shortened by 5 bases and J by 8 bases, with 12 bases between the two germline ends. The CDR3 is CAWFRAGEAFF. CDR3 nucleotide sequence: TGTGCCTGGTTCAGGGCAGGGGAAGCTTTCTTT.

This clone was observed a single time. This chain joins TRBV4-2 and TRBJ2-7, with D perhaps TRBD2 (5 bases). The germline V gene encodes CDR1 LGHNA and CDR2 YNFKEQ. V was clipped by 4 bases and J by 3 bases, with 10 bases between them. This CDR3 is 13 amino acids long. As DNA, the CDR3 is TGTGCCAGCAGCCCCAGCCGGGACTACGAGCAGTACTTC. It is translated as CASSPSRDYEQYF.

The V and J genes are TRBV27 and TRBJ1-4; 9 bases agree with TRBD1. Germline V gene lookup returns CDR1 MNHEY and CDR2 SMNVEV (reference sequence). The V segment lost 5 bases and the J segment 0 bases; nucleotides outside the gene matches: 10. The CDR3 extends over 18 amino acids. The CDR3 bases are TGTGCCAGCAGTGCGACCGGGACAGGGAGTGCAACTAATGAAAAACTGTTTTTT. Protein: CASSATGTGSATNEKLFF.

The chain carries TRBV7-8 and TRBJ2-2; D is uncertain. This CDR3 is built from 13 residues. Deletions cut 2 bases from V and 5 bases from J, with 6 bases between. CDR1 and CDR2 (germline): SGHVS, FQNEAQ. The CDR3, as DNA: TGTGCCAGCAGCTTACAGGTTACCGGGGAGCTGTTTTTT. It codes for CASSLQVTGELFF.

The chain is built from TRBV27 and TRBJ2-3; D unresolved. V lost 9 bases, J lost 2 bases, and 15 bases lay in between. Germline lookup yields CDR1 MNHEY and CDR2 SMNVEV (reference sequence). This CDR3 has 14 residues. This chain's CDR3 is CASKPRAYTDTQYF. The CDR3 nucleotides read TGTGCCAGTAAACCTAGAGCCTACACAGATACGCAGTATTTT.

The chain couples TRBV25-1 to TRBJ2-1, with a weak D call TRBD2 (5 bases). Trimming took off 0 bases at V and 0 bases at J, with 9 bases between the two ends. Germline lookup yields CDR1 MGHDK and CDR2 SYGVNS. This CDR3 region has 16 residues. The CDR3 nucleotides read TGTGCCAGCAGTGAATATCTGAGGGCCTCCTACAATGAGCAGTTCTTC. Residues: CASSEYLRASYNEQFF.

The chain's CDR3 is CASSFGGTANTGELFF. Here the CDR3 DNA reads TGTGCCAGCTCATTTGGGGGGACCGCGAACACCGGGGAGCTGTTTTTT. The chain joins TRBV18 to TRBJ2-2; possibly TRBD2 for D (6 bases). CDR1 and CDR2 from the germline V gene are KGHSH and LQKENI. V lost 5 bases and J 0 bases, leaving 13 bases between the germline ends. This CDR3 has 16 amino acids.

This chain connects TRBV6-5 to TRBJ2-2; possibly TRBD1 for D (6 bases). The V gene's germline CDR1 is MNHEY and CDR2 SVGAGI. This CDR3 has 14 residues. V lost 2 bases and J 6 bases, leaving 10 bases between the germline ends. CDR3 loop: CASSYQGLAGELFF. The DNA for the CDR3 is TGTGCCAGCAGTTACCAGGGGCTCGCCGGGGAGCTGTTTTTT.

This clone was picked up one time. In nucleotides, the CDR3 is TGTGCCAGCAGTTTAGACGGACAGATAACGATGCTTTATGGCTACACCTTC. Protein: CASSLDGQITMLYGYTF. The chain links TRBV28 to TRBJ1-2, with D tentatively TRBD1 (6 bases). The CDR3 is 17 residues long. V shed 2 bases and J shed 5 bases, with 21 bases lying between them. Germline loops: CDR1 MDHEN, CDR2 SYDVKM.

The chain combines TRBV27 with TRBJ1-2; 9 bases map to TRBD1. Trimming cost V 5 bases and J 6 bases; bases outside gene matches: 10. This CDR3 contains 15 residues. Germline CDR1 and CDR2: MNHEY and SMNVEV (reference sequence). Written as DNA, the CDR3 is TGTGCCAGCAGTACACGGACCGGGACAGGGAATGGCTACACCTTC. Its translation: CASSTRTGTGNGYTF.

V usage is TRBV5-1 and J usage is TRBJ1-4; a possible D gene is TRBD1 (6 bases). The CDR3 totals 14 residues. V lost 0 bases and J 7 bases, leaving 10 bases between the germline ends. Per germline, CDR1 SGHRS and CDR2 YFSETQ. CDR3 protein: CASSLGGPGEKLFF. The CDR3 region has the DNA TGCGCCAGCAGCTTGGGGGGGCCTGGTGAAAAACTGTTTTTT.

The chain links TRBV4-3 to TRBJ2-7, with D uncertain. In germline, CDR1 is LGHNA, CDR2 YSLEER. The CDR3 consists of 13 residues. Trimming removed 0 bases at V and 4 bases at J, with 7 bases between. In nucleotides, the CDR3 is TGCGCCAGCAGCCAAGATGTAACATACGAGCAGTACTTC. It translates to CASSQDVTYEQYF.